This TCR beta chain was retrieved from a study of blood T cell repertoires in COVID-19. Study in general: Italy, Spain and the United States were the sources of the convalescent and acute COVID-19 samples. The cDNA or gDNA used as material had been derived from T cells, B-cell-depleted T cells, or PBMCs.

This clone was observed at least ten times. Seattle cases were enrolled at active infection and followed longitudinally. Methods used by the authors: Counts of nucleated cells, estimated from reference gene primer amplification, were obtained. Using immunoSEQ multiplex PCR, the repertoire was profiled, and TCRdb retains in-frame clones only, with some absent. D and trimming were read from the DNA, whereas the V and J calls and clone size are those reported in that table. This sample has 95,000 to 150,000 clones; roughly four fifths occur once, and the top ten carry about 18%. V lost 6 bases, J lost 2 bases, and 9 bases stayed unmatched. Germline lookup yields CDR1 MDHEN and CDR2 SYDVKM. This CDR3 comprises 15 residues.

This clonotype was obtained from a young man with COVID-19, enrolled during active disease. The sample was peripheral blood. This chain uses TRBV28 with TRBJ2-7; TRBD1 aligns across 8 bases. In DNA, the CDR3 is TGTGCCAGCAGACCAATGACAGGGGAGACCTACGAGCAGTACTTC. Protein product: CASRPMTGETYEQYF.